The T cell receptor (beta chain) under discussion was sequenced for a study of blood T cell repertoires in COVID-19. As for the study in general: The origin of the acute and convalescent COVID-19 samples was the United States, Italy and Spain. PBMCs, B-cell-depleted T cells, or T cells were the source of the cDNA or gDNA that made up the material.

In the original workflow: Using reference gene primer amplification, nucleated cell counts were estimated. The method was immunoSEQ multiplex PCR; TCRdb's version includes in-frame clones alone and lacks a portion of them. V, J and clone size derive from that table, while D and trimming were established from the DNA sequence. Among 470,000 or so clones, over 75% were seen once, and the ten largest hold approximately 2.9%. V lost 0 bases, J lost 5 bases, and 13 bases lay in between. This CDR3 contains 15 residues. The V gene's germline CDR1 is MNHNS and CDR2 SASEGT. Material: peripheral blood. The genes are TRBV6-1 and TRBJ1-2, with D maybe TRBD1 (5 bases). This TCR was recovered from a human donor in a cohort sampled during active COVID-19. Here the CDR3 DNA reads TGTGCCAGCAGTGAAGCGGGCAGGGCCAAATATGGCTACACCTTC. Translating it yields CASSEAGRAKYGYTF.